This T cell receptor beta chain was retrieved from a study of CD4 T cells in relation to SARS-CoV-2 and coronaviruses (dated by TCRdb to about 2021). For the wider study: Across all 12 patients in the convalescent cohort, the median age was about 42 years, with a range of about 20 to 80 years. The roughly 12 convalescent patients included 8 males and 4 females; two subjects were Hispanic. Shared crossreactive spike epitopes were mapped to their HLA restriction using patient-derived lymphoblastoid cell lines. Memory CD4+ T cell crossreactivity between SARS-CoV-2 and common cold coronavirus spike proteins was assessed at the TCR clonotype level in the study. The Adaptive Biotechnologies TCR-sequencing kit was used to sequence samples from a few pre-COVID donors and the naive versus memory experiments, while other data came from Illumina-based sequencing. For other donors in the study, expansion assays were sequenced with a different, Illumina-based TCR-beta assay. What the authors observed across the whole study: Pre-pandemic and post-infection samples were not both contributed by any donor, so tracing of the source of pre-existing responses was limited. In about 61% of donors, memory CD4+ clonotypes turned up that crossrecognized SARS-CoV-2 and at least one common cold coronavirus spike. Sequencing of naive versus memory cells indicated that the assay detects memory recall responses, not primary responses primed during culture. Small numbers of patients and of tested TCRs limited the study. Crossreactivity analysis was centred on spike protein, so crossreactivity against other viral proteins was not assessed. Compared with monoreactive clones, crossreactive clones had significantly weaker SARS-CoV-2-driven expansion, a result consistent with antigenic imprinting.

Deep-resolution immunoSEQ TCR-beta sequencing was performed on DNA from uncultured naive and memory CD4+ T cells. On the study's bioinformatics: During preprocessing, nonproductive sequences were discarded, as were any CDR3s that did not begin with C, did not end with F or W, or were shorter than 7 amino acids. Cultured and uncultured naive and memory CD4+ repertoires were searched for previously identified spike- and CEF-reactive CDR3s. CDR3 homology was measured as pairwise Levenshtein distance, computed with the stringdist R package after trimming three terminal residues from each end. The clones in this table, taken by TCRdb from immuneACCESS, are in-frame only. Not every clone is retained; where verified, under half of the shortfall comes from an unresolved V gene, and the cause of the rest is unknown. The D gene and trimming were derived from the DNA, and the V and J assignments and clone size from that table. The sample has 9,000 to 13,000 clones on record, around 87% of them singletons. The ten largest make up 2.2% of the sample.

In the germline V gene, CDR1 corresponds to LGHNA and CDR2 to YSLEER. V lost 0 bases and J lost 5 bases; the stretch between them is 4 bases long. CDR3 length: 12 amino acids, cysteine to phenylalanine. Of all the DNA, just the CDR3 is kept, 36 bases in frame from base 1. Remarks on this clone: Its antigen target is currently unknown. No much larger clone is present one base from it, and per-base qualities are unavailable.

To separate naive from memory CD4+ T cells, cryopreserved PBMCs first underwent CD4 enrichment and then EasySep naive CD4+ T cell enrichment. Ficoll-Paque PLUS gradient centrifugation was used to isolate PBMCs from either whole blood or leukapheresis product. PBMCs were either cryopreserved at -140 degrees C or used fresh in the expansion assay. The QIAamp Micro DNA Kit was used to extract genomic DNA from the CD4+ T cells. The chain couples TRBV4-3 to TRBJ2-5; no D segment can be confidently identified. The TCR comes from an adult with COVID-19. The sequencing input was naive CD4+ T cells from PBMCs. The sample's cell subset or site label is to be understood as: naive CD4+ T cells isolated by negative enrichment. In nucleotide form, the sequence is TGCGCCAGCAGCCAAGATCCGGAGACCCAGTACTTC. This encodes CASSQDPETQYF.